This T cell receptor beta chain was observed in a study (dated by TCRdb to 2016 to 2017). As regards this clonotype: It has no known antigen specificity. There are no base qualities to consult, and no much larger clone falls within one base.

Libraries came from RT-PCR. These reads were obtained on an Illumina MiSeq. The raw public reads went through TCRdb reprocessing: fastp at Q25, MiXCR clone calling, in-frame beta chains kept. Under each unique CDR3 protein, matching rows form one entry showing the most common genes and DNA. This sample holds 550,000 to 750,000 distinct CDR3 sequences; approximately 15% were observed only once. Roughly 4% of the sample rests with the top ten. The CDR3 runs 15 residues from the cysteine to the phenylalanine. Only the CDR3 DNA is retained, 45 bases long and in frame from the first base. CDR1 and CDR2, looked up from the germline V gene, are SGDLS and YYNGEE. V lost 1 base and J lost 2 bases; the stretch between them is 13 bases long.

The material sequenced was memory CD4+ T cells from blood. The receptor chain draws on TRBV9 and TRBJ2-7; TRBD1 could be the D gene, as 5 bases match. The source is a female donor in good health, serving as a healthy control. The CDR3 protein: CASSVNAGSTYEQYF. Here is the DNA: TGTGCCAGCAGCGTAAATGCAGGGTCGACCTACGAGCAGTACTTC.